These 2 T cell receptor beta chains came from one sample sequenced in a study. TCRdb re-analysed the RT-PCR reads in MiXCR, keeping a single row per CDR3 protein. The sample consists of about 680,000 distinct CDR3 sequences, approximately 15% of them appearing once. Sequenced: memory CD4+ T cells from blood. All receptors derive from a female donor in good health, serving as a healthy control.

This rearrangement joins TRBV5-6 to TRBJ1-2; no definite D call. V lost 0 bases and J 8 bases, leaving 11 bases between the germline ends. CDR1 SGHDT and CDR2 YYEEEE come from the germline V gene. The CDR3 consists of 13 residues. This CDR3 reads CASSLVSTRGYTF. The CDR3 coding sequence is TGTGCCAGCAGCTTGGTATCGACCAGAGGCTACACCTTC.

The J gene is TRBJ2-3, the V gene TRBV20-1; TRBD2 matches 10 bases. Germline trimming cut 1 base from V and 0 bases from J; bases unmatched to any gene: 4. There are 16 residues in the CDR3. The germline V gene encodes CDR1 DFQATT and CDR2 SNEGSKA (reference sequence). The CDR3 sequence is CSARGGLAFSTDTQYF. The CDR3 nucleotides read TGCAGTGCTAGAGGGGGACTAGCGTTCAGCACAGATACGCAGTATTTT.